This T cell receptor (beta chain) is drawn from a study of identifying expanded T cells in peripheral blood. The table came from immunoSEQ multiplex PCR; TCRdb's copy has only in-frame clones and leaves some out. This sample has over 100,000 clones; 88% occur once, and the top ten carry 7.5% to 9.5%. The material sequenced was blood. The clonotype comes from a person aged 18 to 69 in good health.

The CDR3: CASSINSISNQPQHF. CDR3 DNA: TGTGCCAGTAGTATAAACAGCATAAGCAATCAGCCCCAGCATTTT. The rearrangement uses TRBV19 and TRBJ1-5; no firm D call. Between the trimmed V and J ends, which lost 2 bases and 1 base, there was a span of 9 bases. Germline V CDR1 and CDR2: LNHDA, SQIVND (reference sequence). The CDR3 sequence is 15 residues long.